The 10 T cell receptor beta chains listed next were all sequenced from one sample in a study of blood T cell repertoires in COVID-19. Data came from immunoSEQ multiplex PCR; TCRdb stores just in-frame clones and leaves some out. Of roughly 150,000 clones listed, around 90% are singletons. Material for sequencing was peripheral blood. These receptors were obtained from a human donor in a cohort sampled during active COVID-19.

The chain combines TRBV28 with TRBJ2-5, with 9 bases fitting TRBD1. V lost 7 bases and J lost 5; bases outside the gene matches: 11. There are 15 residues in the CDR3. CDR1 is MDHEN and CDR2 is SYDVKM in the germline V gene. The CDR3 region is CASTLRDRDVETQYF. The CDR3 coding sequence is TGTGCCAGCACCCTCCGGGACAGGGATGTGGAGACCCAGTACTTC.

This clone was picked up one time. The chain employs TRBV30 and TRBJ2-7, with 7 bases lining up with TRBD2. V lost 2 bases and J lost 5; bases outside the gene matches: 6. The length of the CDR3 is 13 residues. Germline-derived CDR1 and CDR2 are GTSNPN and SVGIG (reference sequence). CDR3 residues: CAWSKRLANEQYF. The CDR3 nucleotides read TGTGCCTGGAGTAAGAGACTAGCAAACGAGCAGTACTTC. Full variable domain (remainder filled in from reference TRBV30 and TRBJ2-7): SQTIHQWPATLVQPVGSPLSLECTVEGTSNPNLYWYRQAAGRGLQLLFYSVGIGQISSEVPQNLSASRPQDRQFILSSKKLLLSDSGFYLCAWSKRLANEQYFGPGTRLTVT.

The chain uses TRBV28 and TRBJ1-5; D gene ambiguous. Germline V gene sequence: CDR1 MDHEN, CDR2 SYDVKM. V lost 11 bases and J 1 base, leaving 12 bases between the germline ends. The CDR3 sequence is 13 residues long. This CDR3 is CAARGRSNQPQHF. The CDR3 DNA reads as TGTGCCGCGAGAGGGAGAAGCAATCAGCCCCAGCATTTT.

The chain combines TRBV19 with TRBJ2-2, with TRBD2 as a possible D gene (6 bases). The V gene lost 4 bases and the J gene lost 10 bases, with 16 bases spanning the gap. Germline lookup yields CDR1 LNHDA and CDR2 SQIVND (reference sequence). The length of the CDR3 is 14 residues. Here the CDR3 reads CASSRDSWLEELFF. The CDR3 DNA is TGTGCCAGTAGTAGGGACTCGTGGTTGGAGGAGCTGTTTTTT.

Here the CDR3 reads CASSPQGAFTYEQYF. In DNA, the CDR3 is TGCGCCAGCAGCCCGCAGGGGGCCTTCACCTACGAGCAGTACTTC. The chain is built from TRBV5-1 and TRBJ2-7, with 8 bases aligning to TRBD1. CDR1 is SGHRS and CDR2 is YFSETQ in the germline V gene. With 4 bases clipped from V and 2 bases from J, the junction kept 8 bases outside the gene matches. The CDR3 has 15 amino acids.

This clone was counted between two and nine times. This chain connects TRBV10-3 to TRBJ2-7; a possible D gene is TRBD1 (6 bases). V was clipped by 7 bases and J by 3 bases, with 13 bases between them. Germline V gives CDR1 ENHRY, CDR2 SYGVKD. This CDR3 region has 13 residues. For the CDR3, the DNA is TGTGCCATCAAACAGGGTACCCTCTACGAGCAGTACTTC. Its protein product is CAIKQGTLYEQYF.

The chain employs TRBV28 and TRBJ2-2, with a tentative D call TRBD2 (6 bases). The CDR3 extends over 14 amino acids. The germline V gene encodes CDR1 MDHEN and CDR2 SYDVKM. The germline V and J ends were trimmed by 7 bases and 7 bases, with 16 bases remaining between them. DNA for the CDR3: TGTGCCAGCAACTTCGGGGGACTCGGCGGGGAGCTGTTTTTT. It codes for CASNFGGLGGELFF.

This chain uses TRBV6-6 with TRBJ1-1, with D possibly being TRBD1 (5 bases). Trimming removed 5 bases at V and 1 base at J, with 17 bases between. Germline CDR1 and CDR2: MNHNY and SVGAGI (reference sequence). This CDR3 spans 16 amino acids. CDR3 residues: CASSLDPGRTNTEAFF. The DNA of the CDR3 is TGTGCCAGCAGTCTCGATCCAGGGAGGACGAACACTGAAGCTTTCTTT.

This clone was observed a few times. V and J are TRBV19 and TRBJ1-5; TRBD1 matches at 7 bases. With V trimmed by 5 bases and J by 5 bases, 12 bases remained unmatched. Germline loops: CDR1 LNHDA, CDR2 SQIVND (reference sequence). CDR3 length: 16 amino acids. The CDR3 loop is CASSLSPDRIDQPQHF. CDR3 in DNA: TGTGCCAGTAGTCTATCCCCGGACAGGATAGATCAGCCCCAGCATTTT.

V and J are TRBV4-1 and TRBJ2-1; TRBD1 might be the D (5 bases). Trimming shortened V by 0 bases and J by 2 bases, and 14 bases separated the two germline ends. The CDR3 totals 17 residues. The germline V gene has CDR1 MGHRA and CDR2 YSYEKL. This CDR3 reads CASSQDFGASTYNEQFF. CDR3 bases: TGCGCCAGCAGCCAAGATTTTGGGGCTTCTACCTACAATGAGCAGTTCTTC.